This T cell receptor beta chain originates from a study of metastatic and nonmetastatic thyroid tumors (dated by TCRdb to 2019 to 2021). Study-wide context: The researchers compared repertoires between peripheral blood samples and tumor or nodule tissue samples from patients with malignant or benign thyroid disease.

As concerns this clone: Its antigen is currently not known. One end of the junction varies from germline; a read error may be responsible.

The CDR3 goes from the cysteine to the phenylalanine over 14 residues. The read is trimmed to its CDR3 DNA, 42 bases read in frame from base 1. The germline V gene sets CDR1 to MNHEY and CDR2 to SVGAGI. The library was built by means of PCR. Sequencing was performed on an Illumina HiSeq 4000. The TCR beta-chain CDR3 region of each patient was profiled by high-throughput sequencing. As for the original processing: Drawing on CDR3 differences between clinicopathological groups, the researchers built a classifier meant to tell apart patients with distant-metastatic papillary thyroid cancer. To measure repertoire diversity the researchers used the Shannon index, while the Morisita-Horn index served to gauge how similar the tumor and blood repertoires were. TCRdb reprocessing: public reads trimmed at Q25 with fastp, clones called with MiXCR, in-frame beta chains kept. What appears here as the V and J calls and clone size reflects TCRdb's work, not the paper's. The table for this sample lists around 16,000 clones; about 25% of them were counted only once. The ten top clones hold roughly a tenth of the sample.

No treatment had been received by any patient before thyroid surgery. The study retrospectively analysed patient clinical samples collected from about 2012 to 2018 using T-cell receptor beta sequencing. The study at large found these results: TCR beta diversity was reported as significantly higher in malignant tumors than in benign nodules, in both blood and tumor samples.

This clonotype was obtained from a female donor with papillary thyroid cancer or a benign thyroid nodule (not recorded which). Some clones in this sample may be carry-over from other donors' samples. The sample comprised adjacent normal tissue. The V and J segments used are TRBV6-5 and TRBJ1-1; the best D guess is TRBD1, with 6 bases matching. The CDR3 sequence is CASSYEGGNTEDFF. The DNA sequence is TGTGCCAGCAGTTATGAGGGGGGCAACACTGAAGATTTCTTT.